Listed below are T cell receptor beta chains from one sample, sequenced in a study of blood T cell repertoires in COVID-19. Clones were sequenced by immunoSEQ multiplex PCR, and TCRdb holds only the in-frame ones, with some missing. The data show fewer than 350,000 clones, about 89% seen once. The sample consisted of PBMCs or T cells enriched from blood (not recorded which). These receptors all stem from a woman in her 40s who had recovered from COVID-19. CDR3s leave out the opening cysteine and the closing phenylalanine or tryptophan. A D gene is named only where the DNA matches it firmly. Some rows mark clone size as missing; the rest say once, few, many or name a class of expanded clone.

TRBV6-5 | NA | NA | ASSYSTGKTGNTIY
TRBV7-8 | TRBD2 | NA | ASSALAGVADTQY
TRBV7-9 | NA | NA | ASSPKESGNTIY
TRBV18 | NA | few | ASSPEGGISREQY
TRBV3-1/TRBV3-2 | TRBD1 | NA | ASSPNGQGSNQPQH
TRBV5-4 | NA | NA | ASSSVSEAPLH
TRBV18 | TRBD2 | once | ASSPWGGQETQY
TRBV30 | NA | NA | AWSVHTNTEAF
TRBV5-4 | NA | NA | ASSLEQLRGTEAF
TRBV18 | NA | NA | ASSGGMMNTEAF
TRBV5-1 | TRBD1 | NA | ASSIDRGSTEAF
TRBV30 | NA | once | AWSVEGGPYEQY
TRBV13 | TRBD1 | NA | ASSPQGFPNSPLH
TRBV7-2 | NA | NA | ASSPPGMAGVRDTQY
TRBV5-1 | TRBD1 | NA | ASSSGTATEKQY
TRBV30 | TRBD1 | NA | AWTVGQGLNTEAF
TRBV20-1 | NA | NA | SASWSSSTQY
TRBV5-6 | NA | NA | ASSDGRTNTEAF
TRBV27 | NA | NA | ASRAGWGRQETQY
TRBV2 | TRBD1 | NA | ASSETGTPQPQH
TRBV7-9 | TRBD1 | NA | ASNQGAGGNTIY
TRBV19 | TRBD1 | NA | ASSRTGGSQPQH
TRBV3-1/TRBV3-2 | TRBD2 | NA | ASTAGTKGQETQY